This entry is about one T cell receptor (beta chain). This clonotype has at least ten counts. Its antigen is currently not known. No qualities accompany the bases; no much larger clone lies one base away. CDR1 and CDR2 (MGHDK, SYGVNS) derive from the germline V gene. From its cysteine to its phenylalanine, the CDR3 spans 12 amino acids. CDR3 DNA is the only sequence kept; it has 36 bases, read in frame from the first base. From V the trimming removes 10 bases and from J it removes 6 bases, while the gene matches leave 6 bases of the junction unaccounted for. Sequencer: Illumina HiSeq 2500. TCR beta libraries were prepared by quantitative 5'-RACE with molecular barcodes. On the study's bioinformatics: A new computational method, built on a probabilistic model of VDJ rearrangement, was used to identify disease-linked TCR variants. TCRdb's own reprocessing of the public reads used fastp at Q25 and MiXCR and kept productive beta chains. Identical CDR3 proteins give one entry, which carries the most common genes and DNA. The V and J calls here are based on TCRdb, not the publication. For this sample the table gives 200,000 to 300,000 distinct CDR3 sequences, of which around 10% were detected only once. 6% to 8% of the sample is in the top ten clones.

This sample was included in a study of CD8 T cells in ankylosing spondylitis (dated by TCRdb to the late 2010s). Some background on the complete study: The study set out to find disease-linked TCR variants by profiling T cell receptor beta repertoires in ankylosing spondylitis patients and healthy donors. The full study cohort comprised some 27 ankylosing spondylitis patients and some 110 healthy donors. Peripheral blood was sampled, and synovial fluid was also collected from ankylosing spondylitis patients. Study-wide conclusions, independent of this receptor: Some motif variants were previously reported in synovial fluid and blood of reactive arthritis patients, suggesting common disease-initiation mechanisms. The disease-linked clones had a CD8+ phenotype and were found at relatively low frequencies in peripheral blood. Blood from ankylosing spondylitis patients appeared to be characterized by a TCR beta motif made up of about 8 highly homologous amino acid variants. According to the report, matched synovial fluid samples from ankylosing spondylitis patients were significantly enriched for the disease-linked clones.

This chain is built from TRBV25-1 and TRBJ2-3, with TRBD2 matching 8 junction bases. Material: blood, either unsorted or a sorted T cell fraction (not recorded which). This clonotype was obtained from a male donor with ankylosing spondylitis or in good health (not recorded which). The CDR3 protein: CANPGGADTQYF. The DNA is TGTGCCAACCCGGGGGGGGCGGATACGCAGTATTTT.